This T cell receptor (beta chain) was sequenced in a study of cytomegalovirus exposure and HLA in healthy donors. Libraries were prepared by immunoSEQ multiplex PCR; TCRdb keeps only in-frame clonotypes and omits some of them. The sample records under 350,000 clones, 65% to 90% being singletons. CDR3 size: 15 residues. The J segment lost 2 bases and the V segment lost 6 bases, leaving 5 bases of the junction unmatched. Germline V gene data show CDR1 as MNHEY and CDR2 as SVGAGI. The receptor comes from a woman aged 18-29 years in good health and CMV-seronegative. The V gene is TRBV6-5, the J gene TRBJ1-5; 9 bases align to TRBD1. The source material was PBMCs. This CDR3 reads CASRTDRGGNQPQHF. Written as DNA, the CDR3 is TGTGCCAGCAGGACGGACAGGGGAGGCAATCAGCCCCAGCATTTT.